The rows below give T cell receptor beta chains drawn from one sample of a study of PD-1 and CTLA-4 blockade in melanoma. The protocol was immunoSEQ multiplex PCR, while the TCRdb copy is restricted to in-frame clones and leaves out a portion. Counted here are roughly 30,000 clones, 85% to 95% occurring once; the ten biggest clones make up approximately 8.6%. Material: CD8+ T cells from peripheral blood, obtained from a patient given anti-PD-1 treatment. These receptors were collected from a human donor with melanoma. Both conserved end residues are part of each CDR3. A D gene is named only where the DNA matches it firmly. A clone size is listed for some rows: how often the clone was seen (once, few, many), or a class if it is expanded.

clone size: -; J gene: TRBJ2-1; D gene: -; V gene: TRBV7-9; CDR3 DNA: TGTGCCAGCAGCCTAACCAGGGAGTGGGAGCAGTTCTTC; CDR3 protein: CASSLTREWEQFF
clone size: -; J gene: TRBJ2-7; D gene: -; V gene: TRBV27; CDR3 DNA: TGTGCCAGCAGTTCCAGGGAAAGCTACGAGCAGTACTTC; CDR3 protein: CASSSRESYEQYF
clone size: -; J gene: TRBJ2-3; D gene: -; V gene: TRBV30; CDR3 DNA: TGTGCCTGGGGGGACCGGGGACCAGATACGCAGTATTTT; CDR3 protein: CAWGDRGPDTQYF
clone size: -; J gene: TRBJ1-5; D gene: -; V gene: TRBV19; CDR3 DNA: TGTGCCAGCCAATTAACAGGTTATAGCAATCAGCCCCAGCATTTT; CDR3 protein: CASQLTGYSNQPQHF
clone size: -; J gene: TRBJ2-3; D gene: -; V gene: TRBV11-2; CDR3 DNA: TGTGCCAGCAGCCCTAGGGCAGATACGCAGTATTTT; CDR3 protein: CASSPRADTQYF
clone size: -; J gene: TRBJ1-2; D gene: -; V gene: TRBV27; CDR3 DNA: TGTGCCAGCAGGGACAGAGCTAACTATGGCTACACCTTC; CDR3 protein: CASRDRANYGYTF
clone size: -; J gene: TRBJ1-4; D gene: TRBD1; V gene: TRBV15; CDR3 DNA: TGTGCCACCGGGGACAGGGGGAATCTAAATGAAAAACTGTTTTTT; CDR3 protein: CATGDRGNLNEKLFF
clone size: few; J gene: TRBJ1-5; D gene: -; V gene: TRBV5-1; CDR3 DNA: TGCGCCAGCAGCTTAACTGGGGATCAGCCCCAGCATTTT; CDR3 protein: CASSLTGDQPQHF
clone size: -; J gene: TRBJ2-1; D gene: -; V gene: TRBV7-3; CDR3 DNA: TGTGCCAGCAGCTTAGGGAATGAGCAGTTCTTC; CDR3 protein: CASSLGNEQFF
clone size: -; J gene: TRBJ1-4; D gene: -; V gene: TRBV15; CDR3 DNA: TGTGCCACCAGCAGAGAACCCCCGAGTAGGGAAAAACTGTTTTTT; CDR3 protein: CATSREPPSREKLFF
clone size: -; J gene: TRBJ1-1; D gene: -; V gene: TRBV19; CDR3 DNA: TGTGCCAGTAGTCTCCAGGGCGGAATCAATGAAGCTTTCTTT; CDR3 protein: CASSLQGGINEAFF
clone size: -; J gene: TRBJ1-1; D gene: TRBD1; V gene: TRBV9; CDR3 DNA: TGTGCCAGCAGCCCCACAGGGGGAGGAGACACTGAAGCTTTCTTT; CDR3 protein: CASSPTGGGDTEAFF
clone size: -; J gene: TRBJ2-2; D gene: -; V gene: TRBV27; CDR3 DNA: TGTGCCAGCAGTTTAGCAGGAGCGGGCACCGGGGAGCTGTTTTTT; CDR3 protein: CASSLAGAGTGELFF
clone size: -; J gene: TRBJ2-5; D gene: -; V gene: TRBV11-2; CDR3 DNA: TGTGCCAGCAGCTTAGTCGGCAGGGCGCTCCAAGAGACCCAGTACTTC; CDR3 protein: CASSLVGRALQETQYF
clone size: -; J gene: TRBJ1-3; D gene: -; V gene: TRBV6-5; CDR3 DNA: TGTGCCAGTACCCCAGACAATTTCTCTGGAAACACCATATATTTT; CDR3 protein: CASTPDNFSGNTIYF
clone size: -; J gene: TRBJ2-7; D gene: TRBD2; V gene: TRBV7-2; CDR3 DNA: TGTGCCAGCACCCCGCAGCTAGCGGGAGCAAACGAGCAGTACTTC; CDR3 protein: CASTPQLAGANEQYF
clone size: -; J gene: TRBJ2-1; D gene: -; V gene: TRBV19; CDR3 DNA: TGTGCCAGTAGTCCCGCCGGGACTTACAATGAGCAGTTCTTC; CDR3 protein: CASSPAGTYNEQFF
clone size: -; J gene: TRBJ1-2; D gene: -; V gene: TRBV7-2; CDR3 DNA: TGTGCCAGCAGCTTTTTGGGAGGGGAGCACTATGGCTACACCTTC; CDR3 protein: CASSFLGGEHYGYTF
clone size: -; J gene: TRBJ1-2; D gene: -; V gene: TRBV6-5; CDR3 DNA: TGTGCCAGCAGTCCCGGGGGGGGGTATGGCTACACCTTC; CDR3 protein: CASSPGGGYGYTF
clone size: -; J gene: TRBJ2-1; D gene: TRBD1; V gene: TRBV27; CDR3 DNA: TGTGCCAGCAGCCCTGGACAGGGGAGATACAATGAGCAGTTCTTC; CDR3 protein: CASSPGQGRYNEQFF
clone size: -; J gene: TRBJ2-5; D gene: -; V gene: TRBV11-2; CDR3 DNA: TGTGCCAGCAGCTTAGGGATGGGCAAAGAGACCCAGTACTTC; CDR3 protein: CASSLGMGKETQYF
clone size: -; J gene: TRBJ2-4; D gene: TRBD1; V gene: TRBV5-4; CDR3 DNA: TGTGCCAGCAGCTTGGATCCGGGACAGGGAAGGGCCAAAAACATTCAGTACTTC; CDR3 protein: CASSLDPGQGRAKNIQYF
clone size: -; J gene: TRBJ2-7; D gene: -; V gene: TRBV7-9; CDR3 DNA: TGTGCCAGCAGCCCCCTCGACGAGCAGTACTTC; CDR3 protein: CASSPLDEQYF
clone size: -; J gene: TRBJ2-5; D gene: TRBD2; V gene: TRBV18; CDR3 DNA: TGTGCCAGCTCGGGGACTAGCGGTCAAGAGACCCAGTACTTC; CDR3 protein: CASSGTSGQETQYF
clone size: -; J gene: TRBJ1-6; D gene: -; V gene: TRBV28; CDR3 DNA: TGTGCCAGCAGTTTTCCTTCACCCCTCCACTTT; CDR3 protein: CASSFPSPLHF
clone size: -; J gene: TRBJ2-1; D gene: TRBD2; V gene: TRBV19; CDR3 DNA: TGTGCCAGTAGCCGGGGACTAGCCCCATACAATGAGCAGTTCTTC; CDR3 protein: CASSRGLAPYNEQFF
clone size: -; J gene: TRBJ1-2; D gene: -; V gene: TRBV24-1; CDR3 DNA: TGTGCCACCAGTGATTTGCCATACAGGGTGAACTATGGCTACACCTTC; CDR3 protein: CATSDLPYRVNYGYTF
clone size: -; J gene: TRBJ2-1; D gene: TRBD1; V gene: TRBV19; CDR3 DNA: TGTGCCTCTCAACCGGGACAGGGGAATGAGCAGTTCTTC; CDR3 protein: CASQPGQGNEQFF
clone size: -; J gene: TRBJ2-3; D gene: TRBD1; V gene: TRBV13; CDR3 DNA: TGTGCCAGCCGCGTACAGGGGGCCTCAGATACGCAGTATTTT; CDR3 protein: CASRVQGASDTQYF
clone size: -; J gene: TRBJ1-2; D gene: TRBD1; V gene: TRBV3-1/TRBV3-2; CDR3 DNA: TGTGCCAGCAGTAACCTGACAGGGTTAGACTATGGCTACACCTTC; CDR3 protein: CASSNLTGLDYGYTF
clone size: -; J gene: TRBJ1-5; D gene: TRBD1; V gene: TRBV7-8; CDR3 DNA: TGTGCCAGCAGCCCATACACAGGGGGCAATCAGCCCCAGCATTTT; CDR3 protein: CASSPYTGGNQPQHF
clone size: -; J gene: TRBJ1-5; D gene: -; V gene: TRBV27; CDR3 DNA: TGTGCCAGCAGTCCTTTACCGACAGATCAGCCCCAGCATTTT; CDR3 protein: CASSPLPTDQPQHF